This record covers a single T cell receptor beta chain. What it recognizes is unknown. Libraries were prepared by immunoSEQ multiplex PCR; TCRdb keeps only in-frame clonotypes and omits some of them. This table has about 61,000 clones, about 85% appearing once. This entry belongs to a study of OX40 agonist ivuxolimab in advanced cancers. Study results and caveats: On average, CD8+ T cells had more expanded clones than CD4+.

Germline loops: CDR1 KGHSH, CDR2 LQKENI. This CDR3 contains 16 residues. V was trimmed by 3 bases and J by 1 base, leaving 15 bases between them. This receptor was obtained from an adult with an advanced solid tumor such as melanoma, head and neck, liver or kidney cancer. The material was CD4+ or CD8+ T cells sorted from blood, obtained in a trial of the OX40 agonist ivuxolimab. The chain joins TRBV18 to TRBJ1-1; no firm D call. For the CDR3, the DNA is TGTGCCAGCTCACCTCTTTCGGGCAGCCAGAACACTGAAGCTTTCTTT. It is translated as CASSPLSGSQNTEAFF.